The sequence of this T cell receptor beta chain was determined in a study of cytomegalovirus exposure and HLA in healthy donors. Study-wide points: Previous analysis showed most TCR beta V segments were productive about 87% or about 30% of the time. Other equally common chains were less clonally expanded than HLA-associated TCR beta chains, a later analysis showed. Highest at DRB1 and lowest at HLA-C, TCR association rates differed among HLA loci in a later analysis.

In regard to this clone: Its specificity is unknown.

The V gene lost 5 bases and the J gene lost 0 bases, with 8 bases spanning the gap. CDR1 is LNHDA, CDR2 SQIVND, per germline (reference sequence). The CDR3 covers 14 residues. PCR involved 60 Vbeta and 13 Jbeta primers. The data were produced by immunoSEQ multiplex PCR, yet TCRdb's version contains in-frame clones alone and is incomplete. The table has some 110,000 clones, roughly 13% seen once. The chain is built from TRBV19 and TRBJ2-1; D perhaps matches TRBD2 (6 bases). The source material was PBMCs. The receptor was isolated from a middle-aged man in good health and CMV-seropositive. The CDR3 spells CASSGSGSYNEQFF. The CDR3 DNA reads as TGTGCCAGTAGTGGTAGCGGCTCCTACAATGAGCAGTTCTTC.